This T cell receptor beta chain was documented in a study of cytotoxic CD8 clonotypes in ibrutinib-treated CLL. The CDR3 covers 12 residues. Trimming took off 8 bases at V and 7 bases at J, with 9 bases between the two ends. Germline assignment: CDR1 MNHNY and CDR2 SVGAGI (reference sequence). Sequenced by immunoSEQ multiplex PCR; TCRdb stores in-frame clones only, minus some. The sample yields over 95,000 clones, 58% seen once. This clonotype was sampled from a human donor with chronic lymphocytic leukemia. Here the sequenced sample was PBMCs, taken after 24 months of ibrutinib treatment. The J gene is TRBJ1-6, the V gene TRBV6-6, with no clear D. CDR3: CASAGRNSPLHF. CDR3 in DNA: TGTGCCAGCGCGGGGAGAAATTCACCCCTCCACTTT.